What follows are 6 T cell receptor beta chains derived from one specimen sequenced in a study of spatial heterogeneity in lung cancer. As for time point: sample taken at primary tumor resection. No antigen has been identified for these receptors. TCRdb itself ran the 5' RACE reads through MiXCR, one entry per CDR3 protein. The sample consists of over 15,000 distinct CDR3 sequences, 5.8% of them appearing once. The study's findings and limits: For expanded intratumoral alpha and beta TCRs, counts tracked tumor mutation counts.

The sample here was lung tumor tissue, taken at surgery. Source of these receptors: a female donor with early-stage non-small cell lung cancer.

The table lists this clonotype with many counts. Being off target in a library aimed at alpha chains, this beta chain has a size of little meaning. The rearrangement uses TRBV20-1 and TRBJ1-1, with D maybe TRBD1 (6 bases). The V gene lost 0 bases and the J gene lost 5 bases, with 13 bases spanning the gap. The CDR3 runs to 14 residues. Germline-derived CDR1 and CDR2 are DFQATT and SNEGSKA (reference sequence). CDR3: CSARDRQGKTEAFF. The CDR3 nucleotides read TGCAGTGCTAGAGATCGGCAGGGGAAGACTGAAGCTTTCTTT.

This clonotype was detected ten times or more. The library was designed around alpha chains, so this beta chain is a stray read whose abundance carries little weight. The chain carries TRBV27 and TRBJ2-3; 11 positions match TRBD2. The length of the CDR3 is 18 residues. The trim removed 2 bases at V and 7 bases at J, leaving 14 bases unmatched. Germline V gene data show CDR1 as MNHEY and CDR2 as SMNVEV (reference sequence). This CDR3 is CASSLGLAGASIPYTQYF. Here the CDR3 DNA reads TGTGCCAGCAGTTTAGGACTAGCGGGCGCCTCCATACCATATACGCAGTATTTT.

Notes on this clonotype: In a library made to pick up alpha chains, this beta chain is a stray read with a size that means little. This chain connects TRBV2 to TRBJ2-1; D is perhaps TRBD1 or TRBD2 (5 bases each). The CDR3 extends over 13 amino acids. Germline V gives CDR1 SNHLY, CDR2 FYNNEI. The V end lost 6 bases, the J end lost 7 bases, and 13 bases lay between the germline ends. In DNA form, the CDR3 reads TGTGCCAGCAGAGGGGAGTATGAAAATGAGCAGTTCTTC. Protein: CASRGEYENEQFF.

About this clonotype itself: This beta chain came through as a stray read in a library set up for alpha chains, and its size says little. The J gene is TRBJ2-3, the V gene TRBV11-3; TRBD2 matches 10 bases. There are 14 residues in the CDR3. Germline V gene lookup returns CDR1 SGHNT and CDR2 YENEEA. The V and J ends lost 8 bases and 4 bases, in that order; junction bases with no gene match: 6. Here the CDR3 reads CASASGRGADTQYF. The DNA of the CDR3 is TGTGCCAGCGCTAGCGGGAGAGGCGCAGATACGCAGTATTTT.

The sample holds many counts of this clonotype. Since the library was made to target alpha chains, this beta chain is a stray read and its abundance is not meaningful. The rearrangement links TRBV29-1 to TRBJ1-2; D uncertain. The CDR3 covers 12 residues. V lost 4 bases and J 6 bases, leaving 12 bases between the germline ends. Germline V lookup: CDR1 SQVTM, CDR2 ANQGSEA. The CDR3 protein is CSVGSTADGYTF. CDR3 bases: TGCAGCGTTGGGTCTACAGCTGATGGCTACACCTTC.

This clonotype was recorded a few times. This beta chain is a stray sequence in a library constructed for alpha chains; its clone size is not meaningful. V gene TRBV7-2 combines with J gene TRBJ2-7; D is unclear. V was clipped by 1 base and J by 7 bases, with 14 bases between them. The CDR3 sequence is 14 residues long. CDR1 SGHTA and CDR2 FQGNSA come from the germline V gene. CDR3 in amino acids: CASSLVTVFGEQYF. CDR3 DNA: TGTGCCAGCAGCTTAGTGACGGTCTTTGGGGAGCAGTACTTC.